A single sample gave rise to the 14 T cell receptor beta chains below, sequenced in a study of molecular identifiers for immune sequencing clone quantification. TCRdb ran MiXCR on the PCR reads and lists one entry per CDR3 protein. In the table there are some 320,000 distinct CDR3 sequences, about a fifth of which are singletons. The sample was naive CD8+ T cells from blood, with Jurkat cell RNA spiked in. Subset indicated: FACS-sorted CD8+CD4-CCR7+CD45RA+ naive T cells. All receptors derive from a human donor in good health. Some libraries in this study had Jurkat cell RNA spiked in.

The V gene is TRBV2, the J gene TRBJ1-2; D possibly corresponds to TRBD1 (5 bases). This CDR3 region has 14 residues. Germline V gene lookup returns CDR1 SNHLY and CDR2 FYNNEI. The V end was cut by 6 bases, the J end by 2 bases, with 13 bases between. CDR3 protein: CASRGDGTNYGYTF. In nucleotides, the CDR3 is TGTGCCAGCAGGGGGGACGGGACCAACTATGGCTACACCTTC.

Ten or more counts support this clonotype. The chain combines TRBV2 with TRBJ2-3, with 10 bases identical to TRBD2. J lost 2 bases, V lost 0 bases, and 5 bases had no gene match. Germline loops: CDR1 SNHLY, CDR2 FYNNEI. This CDR3 comprises 17 residues. The CDR3 loop reads CASSEAPSGSVTDTQYF. The CDR3 DNA follows: TGTGCCAGCAGTGAAGCCCCTAGCGGGAGTGTCACAGATACGCAGTATTTT.

With regard to this clonotype: This may come from a read error, since a much larger clone is one base off. The conserved final phenylalanine or tryptophan is absent from the CDR3, which likely points to a read error. The chain recombines TRBV4-3 with TRBJ2-1; 9 bases are shared with TRBD1. The germline V gene encodes CDR1 LGHNA and CDR2 YSLEER. The CDR3 runs 16 residues. V shed 1 base, J shed 7 bases, and the junction held 8 bases outside the gene matches. CDR3 DNA: TGCGCCAGCAGCCAAGGGACAGGGGCGGTAGTGAATGAGCAGTTCCTC. This encodes CASSQGTGAVVNEQFL.

As for this clonotype: A junction end diverges from the germline sequence, so it may reflect a read error. The chain has TRBV6-2 or TRBV6-3 and TRBJ1-1; no clear D gene. The germline gives CDR1 MNHEY, CDR2 SVGEGT. This CDR3 region has 13 residues. The CDR3 region has the DNA TGTGCCATATGTCGGTTCATGAACACTGAGGCTTTCTTT. Its translation: CAICRFMNTEAFF.

The sample holds many counts of this clonotype. The V call is TRBV29-1, the J call TRBJ2-3; D might be TRBD1 (5 bases). The CDR3 length is 15 residues. Between the trimmed V and J ends, which lost 0 bases and 2 bases, there was a span of 12 bases. CDR1 and CDR2 from the germline V gene are SQVTM and ANQGSEA. The DNA for the CDR3 is TGCAGCGTTGAAGAGGCAGGGAAGATCACAGATACGCAGTATTTT. Encoded protein: CSVEEAGKITDTQYF.

V is TRBV4-1 and J is TRBJ2-5; D gene unclear. The CDR3 is 14 residues long. Germline CDR1 reads MGHRA; CDR2 reads YSYEKL. V lost 0 bases and J 2 bases, leaving 7 bases between the germline ends. DNA for the CDR3: TGCGCCAGCAGCCAAGACGTTAATCAAGAGACCCAGTACTTC. Translated, it gives CASSQDVNQETQYF.

This clonotype has a count of ten or more. The chain joins TRBV10-3 to TRBJ2-5; D uncertain. The CDR3 is 12 amino acids. V was clipped by 7 bases and J by 3 bases, with 9 bases between them. Germline V gene sequence: CDR1 ENHRY, CDR2 SYGVKD. CDR3 bases: TGTGCCATCATAACAGAGAAAGAGACCCAGTACTTC. It encodes CAIITEKETQYF.

This clonotype was recorded at least ten times. At one boundary the junction diverges from the germline segment, which might be a read error. DNA of the CDR3: TGTGCCAGCAGCTTCCTAGAAGTTTTCTTT. Its translation: CASSFLEVFF. The rearrangement uses TRBV7-9 and TRBJ1-1; no reliable D call. In germline, CDR1 is SEHNR, CDR2 FQNEAQ (reference sequence). CDR3 length equals 10 residues.

This clonotype was seen repeatedly, ten times or more. V is TRBV7-9 and J is TRBJ2-6; the D gene is possibly TRBD1 (6 bases). The CDR3 has 16 residues. Trimming took 2 bases from V and 0 from J, leaving 8 bases between them. Germline V CDR1 and CDR2: SEHNR, FQNEAQ (reference sequence). The CDR3 sequence: CASSLQGHSGANVLTF. The CDR3 DNA reads as TGTGCCAGCAGCTTACAGGGGCACTCTGGGGCCAACGTCCTGACTTTC.

The chain links TRBV12-3 or TRBV12-4 to TRBJ2-5, with TRBD2 matching over 10 bases. The length of the CDR3 is 16 residues. V was pared by 3 bases and J by 4 bases, with 8 bases of the junction left unmatched. The CDR3 region is CASSFERGGQGETQYF. In DNA, the CDR3 is TGTGCCAGCAGTTTTGAGCGGGGGGGCCAGGGAGAGACCCAGTACTTC.

In the case of this clonotype: The germline gene is not matched at one end of the junction; a read error may be the cause. This chain connects TRBV25-1 to TRBJ1-5; maybe TRBD1 (6 bases). Per germline, CDR1 MGHDK and CDR2 SYGVNS. The CDR3 contains 14 residues. The CDR3 sequence: CASSDGQGYQSQHF. As DNA, the CDR3 is TGTGCCAGCAGTGATGGGCAGGGGTATCAGTCCCAGCATTTT.

Many counts were recorded for this clonotype. The chain has TRBV7-9 and TRBJ1-2, with D possibly TRBD1 on 5 matching bases. The length of the CDR3 is 15 residues. V was pared by 0 bases and J by 3 bases, with 11 bases between. Germline CDR1 is SEHNR and CDR2 is FQNEAQ (reference sequence). The CDR3 sequence is CASSLALSGHYGYTF. In nucleotides, the CDR3 is TGTGCCAGCAGCTTAGCGTTATCAGGGCACTATGGCTACACCTTC.

As concerns this clonotype: This could be a read error, since a much larger clone is one nucleotide away. The chain carries TRBV28 and TRBJ2-7; no firm D call. This CDR3 comprises 14 residues. V dropped 6 bases and J dropped 2 bases, with 14 bases sitting between them. Looked up from germline, CDR1 is MDHEN and CDR2 is SYDVKM. The CDR3 reads CASSPGRSPYEQYF. The CDR3, as DNA: TGTGCCAGCAGCCCCGGCAGGAGCCCCTACGAGCAGTACTTC. The variable domain in full, completed from reference TRBV28 and TRBJ2-7, reads DVKVTQSSRYLVKRTGEKVFLECVQDMDHENMFWYRQDPGLGLRLIYFSYDVKMKEKGDIPEGYSVSREKKERFSLILESASTNQTSMYLCASSPGRSPYEQYFGPGTRLTVT.

This clonotype was observed many times. The genes are TRBV5-4 and TRBJ2-7, with D perhaps TRBD1 (6 bases). The CDR3 contains 14 residues. Germline CDR1 and CDR2: SGHNT and YYREEE (reference sequence). V was trimmed by 4 bases and J by 5 bases, leaving 16 bases between them. The CDR3 DNA is TGTGCCAGCAGCCCCCGGGACACTTTCGACGAGCAGTACTTC. As protein: CASSPRDTFDEQYF.